This T cell receptor beta chain was observed in a study of blood T cells in healthy people across ages. This clonotype came up once. Germline CDR1 DFQATT, CDR2 SNEGSKA (reference sequence). V lost 2 bases, J lost 0 bases, and 17 bases lay in between. There are 18 residues in the CDR3. At least 6 micrograms of total RNA were extracted per sample. Primed by a sample-barcoded 5' primer and a J-beta primer mix, a second PCR proceeded for roughly 6 to 12 cycles. TCRdb fed the 5' RACE reads into MiXCR, producing one record per CDR3 protein. The table lists roughly 640,000 distinct CDR3 sequences, roughly 30% of them singletons.

The V and J genes are TRBV20-1 and TRBJ1-6; D may be TRBD1 (5 bases). Sequences were obtained from blood. This receptor was identified in a woman at least 80 years old in good health. The CDR3 reads CSARPALGESSYNSPLHF. The CDR3 coding sequence is TGCAGTGCTAGACCGGCGTTAGGGGAGAGCTCCTATAATTCACCCCTCCACTTT.